The present T cell receptor beta chain was sequenced within a study of T-cell memory formation after mild COVID-19. TCRdb reanalysed the 5' RACE reads using MiXCR and keeps one entry per CDR3 protein. The sample comprises about 40,000 distinct CDR3 sequences, roughly 11% of which are singletons, and 25% to 35% rests with the top ten. The sample holds many counts of this clonotype. The V segment lost 0 bases and the J segment 8 bases; nucleotides outside the gene matches: 3. The CDR3 runs 13 residues. The chain uses TRBV12-3 or TRBV12-4 and TRBJ1-2; 7 nucleotides agree with TRBD1. This TCR derives from a man aged 18 to 29 who had mild COVID-19 (a few samples of this study predate the infection). Cell type and time point are not known. The sequencing sample was made of PBMCs or a T cell subset sorted from them (not recorded which). The CDR3 protein is CASSLAGGGGYTF. For the CDR3, the DNA is TGTGCCAGCAGTTTAGCAGGGGGCGGGGGCTACACCTTC.